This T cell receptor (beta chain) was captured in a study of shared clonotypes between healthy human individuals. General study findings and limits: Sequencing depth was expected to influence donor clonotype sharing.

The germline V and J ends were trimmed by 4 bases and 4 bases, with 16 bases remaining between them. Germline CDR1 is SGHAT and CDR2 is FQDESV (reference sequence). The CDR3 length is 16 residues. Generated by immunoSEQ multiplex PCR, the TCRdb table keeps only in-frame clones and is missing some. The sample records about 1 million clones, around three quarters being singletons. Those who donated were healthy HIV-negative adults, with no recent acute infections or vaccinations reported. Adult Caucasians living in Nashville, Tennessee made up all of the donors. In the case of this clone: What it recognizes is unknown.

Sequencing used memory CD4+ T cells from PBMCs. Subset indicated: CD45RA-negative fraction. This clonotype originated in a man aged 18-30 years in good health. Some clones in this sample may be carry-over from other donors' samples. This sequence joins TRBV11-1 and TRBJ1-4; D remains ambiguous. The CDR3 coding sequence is TGTGCCAGCAGCTCCGGTCCCCGGACGGGTAATGAAAAACTGTTTTTT. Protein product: CASSSGPRTGNEKLFF.